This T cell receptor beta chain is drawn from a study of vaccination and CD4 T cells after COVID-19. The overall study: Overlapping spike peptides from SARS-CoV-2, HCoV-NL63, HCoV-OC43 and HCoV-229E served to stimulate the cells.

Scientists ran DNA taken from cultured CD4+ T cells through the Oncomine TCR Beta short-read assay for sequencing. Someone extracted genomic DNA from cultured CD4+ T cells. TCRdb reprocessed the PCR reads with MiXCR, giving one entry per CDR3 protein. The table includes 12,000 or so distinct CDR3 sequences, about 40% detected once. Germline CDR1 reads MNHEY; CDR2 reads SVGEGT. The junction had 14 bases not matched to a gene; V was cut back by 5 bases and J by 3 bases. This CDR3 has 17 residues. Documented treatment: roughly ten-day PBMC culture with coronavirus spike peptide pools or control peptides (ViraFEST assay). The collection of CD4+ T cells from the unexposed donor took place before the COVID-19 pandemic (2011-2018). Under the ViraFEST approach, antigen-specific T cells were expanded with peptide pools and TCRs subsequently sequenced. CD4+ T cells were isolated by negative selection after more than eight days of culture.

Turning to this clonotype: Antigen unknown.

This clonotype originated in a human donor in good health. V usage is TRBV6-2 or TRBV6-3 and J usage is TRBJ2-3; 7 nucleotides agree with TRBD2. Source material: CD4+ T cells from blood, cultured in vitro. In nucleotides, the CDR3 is TGTGCCAGCAGTCCCCTCGGGGCGGGAGTTCAAACAGATACGCAGTATTTT. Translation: CASSPLGAGVQTDTQYF.